The text below deals with one TCR beta chain. Its cognate antigen is unknown. This sample is part of a study of cytomegalovirus exposure and HLA in healthy donors. Looking at the study overall: According to later analysis, the same platform produced the approximately 130 validation and around 730 first-cohort repertoires. Whole-study findings and limits: Rarity marked most TCR sequences, yet some public TCRs occurred in many donors.

V gave up 4 bases and J gave up 2 bases; unmatched junction bases: 7. The CDR3 has 16 amino acids. Germline V CDR1 and CDR2: LGHNA, YNFKEQ. TCRdb's table, derived via immunoSEQ multiplex PCR, lists solely in-frame clones and lacks some. The sample holds 100,000 to 150,000 clones, roughly 82% seen once. V and J are TRBV4-2 and TRBJ2-3; 9 nucleotides align to TRBD2. The sequenced sample consisted of PBMCs. The receptor comes from a man aged 18 to 30 in good health and CMV-seronegative. The chain's CDR3 is CASSPSERGATDTQYF. The CDR3 nucleotides read TGTGCCAGCAGCCCCTCCGAGCGGGGGGCCACAGATACGCAGTATTTT.